Shown below are 22 T cell receptor beta chains from a single sample sequenced in a study of PD-1 blockade in classical Hodgkin lymphoma. The repertoire was sequenced with immunoSEQ multiplex PCR; TCRdb's copy has only in-frame clones and lacks some. The sample lists about 92,000 clones, 75% to 85% occurring once. Described time point: cycle 4 day 1 (C4D1), after five to seven weeks of nivolumab. There was relapse after autologous stem cell transplantation in every patient, and there was variation in brentuximab vedotin exposure. Here the sequenced sample was peripheral blood mononuclear cells (PBMCs), taken before the fourth cycle of nivolumab. These receptors originate from a human donor with classical Hodgkin lymphoma.

The V gene is TRBV7-2, the J gene TRBJ2-1; weak D call: TRBD2 (6 bases). The V end was cut by 1 base, the J end by 3 bases, with 10 bases between. From germline, CDR1 is SGHTA and CDR2 FQGNSA. This CDR3 has 15 residues. The CDR3 DNA reads as TGTGCCAGCAGCTTAGATCAGGGAGGCTACAATGAGCAGTTCTTC. As protein: CASSLDQGGYNEQFF.

The chain has TRBV11-2 and TRBJ2-1; D is perhaps TRBD2 (6 bases). The V and J ends lost 8 bases and 10 bases respectively, with 24 bases between them. The CDR3 spans 15 residues. The germline CDR1 and CDR2 sequences are SGHAT and FQNNGV. The CDR3 DNA follows: TGTGCCAGCTCCCAGCGGGCTAGCGCCGAGGGGGAGCAGTTCTTC. Its translation is CASSQRASAEGEQFF.

The V call is TRBV6-5, the J call TRBJ1-4; weak D call: TRBD1 (6 bases). The germline gives CDR1 MNHEY, CDR2 SVGAGI. The CDR3 contains 14 residues. V was pared by 6 bases and J by 7 bases, with 15 bases between. CDR3 amino acids: CASSQGRAGEKLFF. Here the CDR3 DNA reads TGTGCCAGCAGCCAGGGGAGGGCGGGTGAAAAACTGTTTTTT.

The chain is built from TRBV19 and TRBJ1-1; tentatively, D is TRBD1 (5 bases). The germline gives CDR1 LNHDA, CDR2 SQIVND (reference sequence). V lost 3 bases, J lost 3 bases, and 11 bases lay in between. The CDR3 sequence is 14 residues long. CDR3 residues: CASSMGVVYTEAFF. CDR3 nucleotide sequence: TGTGCCAGTAGTATGGGGGTAGTTTACACTGAAGCTTTCTTT. Looking up the rest from reference TRBV19 and TRBJ1-1 gives the full variable domain: DGGITQSPKYLFRKEGQNVTLSCEQNLNHDAMYWYRQDPGQGLRLIYYSQIVNDFQKGDIAEGYSVSREKKESFPLTVTSAQKNPTAFYLCASSMGVVYTEAFFGQGTRLTVV.

This clone has only a few counts. The gene calls are TRBV5-8 and TRBJ1-1; possible D gene TRBD1, 5 bases. CDR3 size: 14 residues. CDR1 and CDR2 from the germline V gene are SGHTS and YDEGEE. V was shortened by 1 base and J by 4 bases, with 11 bases between the two germline ends. The DNA of the CDR3 is TGTGCCAGCAGCTTGTACAGGCTTGCCACTGAAGCTTTCTTT. Translation: CASSLYRLATEAFF.

The chain has TRBV30 and TRBJ2-7; no definite D call. Germline V gene lookup returns CDR1 GTSNPN and CDR2 SVGIG (reference sequence). V dropped 3 bases and J dropped 4 bases, with 7 bases sitting between them. The CDR3 sequence is 11 residues long. CDR3 protein: CAWSAGYEQYF. CDR3 DNA: TGTGCCTGGAGCGCCGGGTACGAGCAGTACTTC.

V is TRBV2 and J is TRBJ1-1; D gene unclear. Germline V lookup: CDR1 SNHLY, CDR2 FYNNEI. The CDR3 spans 15 residues. Between the trimmed V and J ends, which lost 8 bases and 4 bases, there was a span of 20 bases. CDR3 nucleotides: TGTGCCAGCCAAGCGGAAGGGAGCGTGGGCACTGAAGCTTTCTTT. Its translation: CASQAEGSVGTEAFF.

The chain couples TRBV7-3 to TRBJ2-1; TRBD1 agrees at 9 bases. Losses at the gene ends were 5 bases for V and 6 bases for J; bases not matched to a gene: 11. Germline lookup yields CDR1 SGHTA and CDR2 FQGTGA. The CDR3 runs to 16 residues. CDR3 residues: CASSHQPGQGSNEQFF. DNA of the CDR3: TGTGCCAGCAGCCACCAGCCGGGACAGGGCTCCAATGAGCAGTTCTTC.

The chain carries TRBV2 and TRBJ2-7; TRBD1 matches 7 bases. CDR3 size: 12 residues. The V and J ends lost 7 bases and 4 bases, in that order; junction bases with no gene match: 4. Germline-derived CDR1 and CDR2 are SNHLY and FYNNEI. CDR3 nucleotide sequence: TGTGCCAGCACCTCGACAGGGTACGAGCAGTACTTC. This encodes CASTSTGYEQYF.

This rearrangement joins TRBV5-6 to TRBJ2-1; tentatively, D is TRBD2 (5 bases). V dropped 1 base and J dropped 7 bases, with 15 bases sitting between them. The CDR3 consists of 15 residues. Germline V gives CDR1 SGHDT, CDR2 YYEEEE. The CDR3 DNA follows: TGTGCCAGCAGCTTGCCGGACTCCACGTTAAATGAGCAGTTCTTC. Encoded protein: CASSLPDSTLNEQFF.

The genes are TRBV5-1 and TRBJ2-1; 11 positions match TRBD1. Germline V gives CDR1 SGHRS, CDR2 YFSETQ. Germline trimming cut 7 bases from V and 5 bases from J; bases unmatched to any gene: 8. The CDR3 is 15 residues long. The CDR3 loop is CASSSRDRGNNEQFF. The CDR3 DNA is TGCGCCAGCTCGTCCCGGGACAGGGGGAACAATGAGCAGTTCTTC.

In this sample, this clone turned up a few times. V gene TRBV7-9 combines with J gene TRBJ2-2; a weak D match, TRBD1 (5 bases). This CDR3 is built from 15 residues. Germline CDR1 reads SEHNR; CDR2 reads FQNEAQ (reference sequence). V was cut by 5 bases and J by 3 bases, with 13 bases left in between. The CDR3 region has the DNA TGTGCCAGCAGCCCGCGTGGGGCGGACACCGGGGAGCTGTTTTTT. Protein: CASSPRGADTGELFF.

The chain links TRBV5-1 to TRBJ2-7; 8 bases align to TRBD2. Losses at the gene ends were 0 bases for V and 2 bases for J; bases not matched to a gene: 4. The germline gives CDR1 SGHRS, CDR2 YFSETQ. The CDR3 is 15 residues long. The CDR3 reads CASSLDGTRAYEQYF. For the CDR3, the DNA is TGCGCCAGCAGCTTGGATGGGACTAGAGCCTACGAGCAGTACTTC.

J is TRBJ1-1 and V is TRBV10-3; D is uncertain. Germline V gives CDR1 ENHRY, CDR2 SYGVKD. V gave up 3 bases and J gave up 3 bases, with 5 bases separating them. CDR3 length: 12 residues. The CDR3: CAISDTYTEAFF. CDR3 bases: TGTGCCATCAGTGACACGTACACTGAAGCTTTCTTT.

This chain joins TRBV5-1 and TRBJ1-4, with D maybe TRBD1 (5 bases). V was trimmed by 4 bases and J by 2 bases, leaving 15 bases between them. CDR3 length: 16 amino acids. Germline loops: CDR1 SGHRS, CDR2 YFSETQ. CDR3: CASSPGQIGTNEKLFF. The CDR3 region has the DNA TGCGCCAGCAGCCCTGGACAAATTGGGACTAATGAAAAACTGTTTTTT. The variable domain in full, with the rest retrieved from reference TRBV5-1 and TRBJ1-4, is KAGVTQTPRYLIKTRGQQVTLSCSPISGHRSVSWYQQTPGQGLQFLFEYFSETQRNKGNFPGRFSGRQFSNSRSEMNVSTLELGDSALYLCASSPGQIGTNEKLFFGSGTQLSVL.

The chain uses TRBV19 and TRBJ2-5, with 10 positions matching TRBD2. Germline loops: CDR1 LNHDA, CDR2 SQIVND (reference sequence). V trimming: 4 bases; J trimming: 4 bases; junction bases outside the gene matches: 9. The CDR3 is 16 amino acids. CDR3 bases: TGTGCCAGTAGTAGATTAGCGGGGGGAGTTGGAGAGACCCAGTACTTC. It yields the protein CASSRLAGGVGETQYF.

The chain has TRBV14 and TRBJ1-5; D unclear. Germline CDR1 and CDR2: SGHDN and FVKESK. The CDR3 has 15 residues. Trimming pared 10 bases from V and 1 base from J, leaving 17 bases between. DNA for the CDR3: TGTGCCAACAAACTGCGCGGATTAAGCAATCAGCCCCAGCATTTT. Translating it yields CANKLRGLSNQPQHF.

The table lists this clone with a few counts. CDR3 sequence: CASTPGTSVDEQYF. The DNA for the CDR3 is TGTGCCAGCACCCCCGGGACTAGCGTGGACGAGCAGTACTTC. This chain uses TRBV6-1 with TRBJ2-7, with TRBD2 identical over 10 bases. With V trimmed by 7 bases and J by 5 bases, 8 bases remained unmatched. The CDR3 spans 14 residues. Germline assignment: CDR1 MNHNS and CDR2 SASEGT.

The rearrangement joins TRBV2 to TRBJ2-1, with D perhaps TRBD2 (5 bases). The CDR3 has 12 residues. V shed 5 bases and J shed 10 bases, with 12 bases lying between them. Germline-derived CDR1 and CDR2 are SNHLY and FYNNEI. For the CDR3, the DNA is TGTGCCAGCAGTTCCCTAGCTCGCGAGCAGTTCTTC. It encodes CASSSLAREQFF.

A single count supports this clone. The V call is TRBV7-6, the J call TRBJ2-1; D perhaps matches TRBD2 (5 bases). V was pared by 2 bases and J by 3 bases, with 20 bases between. The V gene's germline CDR1 is SGHVS and CDR2 FNYEAQ. The CDR3 consists of 18 residues. CDR3 region: CASSLNHIGGSLYNEQFF. CDR3 nucleotide sequence: TGTGCCAGCAGCTTAAATCACATTGGTGGGAGCCTCTACAATGAGCAGTTCTTC.

V gene TRBV18 combines with J gene TRBJ2-2, with a possible D match to TRBD1 (7 bases). Trimming took off 2 bases at V and 0 bases at J, with 19 bases between the two ends. The CDR3 runs to 19 residues. CDR1 is KGHSH, CDR2 LQKENI, per germline. The CDR3 loop reads CASSPRGTAGTANTGELFF. The DNA for the CDR3 is TGTGCCAGCTCACCAAGGGGGACAGCCGGGACTGCGAACACCGGGGAGCTGTTTTTT.

J is TRBJ1-5 and V is TRBV23-1; 8 bases agree with TRBD1. TRBV23-1 is filed as an ORF, its function uncertain. After removal of 4 bases from V and 4 bases from J, the junction contained 6 bases not matched to a gene. The CDR3 sequence is 15 residues long. The CDR3, as DNA: TGCGCCAGCAGTCGCTCCTGGACAGGGAATCAGCCCCAGCATTTT. It yields the protein CASSRSWTGNQPQHF.